These 26 T cell receptor beta chains were all obtained from the same sample, sequenced in a study of cytomegalovirus exposure and HLA in healthy donors. Use of 60 Vbeta and 13 Jbeta primers characterized the PCR. Sequencing used immunoSEQ multiplex PCR; TCRdb keeps in-frame clones, though not all of them. The sample lists just over 200,000 clones, roughly 84% occurring once. Sequences were obtained from PBMCs. The receptors shown here come from a man aged 45 to 65 in good health and CMV-seronegative.

The chain joins TRBV28 to TRBJ2-5, with D possibly TRBD2 on 5 matching bases. Germline V gives CDR1 MDHEN, CDR2 SYDVKM. Trimming left V 6 bases short and J 7 bases short, with 12 bases between. There are 12 residues in the CDR3. The CDR3 DNA reads as TGTGCCAGCAGACGGGGAGTTCGGACCCAGTACTTC. Translation: CASRRGVRTQYF.

This chain uses TRBV5-5 with TRBJ1-5; D unresolved. Germline V gives CDR1 SGHKS, CDR2 YYEKEE (reference sequence). V was pared by 0 bases and J by 3 bases, with 10 bases between. The CDR3 has 15 amino acids. CDR3 sequence: CASSLAAGFNQPQHF. CDR3 bases: TGTGCCAGCAGCTTGGCCGCAGGCTTCAATCAGCCCCAGCATTTT.

This clone was detected only a few times. The V call is TRBV28, the J call TRBJ2-6, with 11 positions matching TRBD2. This CDR3 comprises 17 residues. The V gene end was trimmed by 7 bases and the J gene end by 0 bases; junction bases not matched to a gene: 5. CDR1 is MDHEN, CDR2 SYDVKM, per germline. CDR3 sequence (DNA): TGTGCCAGCACCCTGACTAGCGGGACCTCTGGGGCCAACGTCCTGACTTTC. It is translated as CASTLTSGTSGANVLTF.

This clone is a singleton in its sample. The chain links TRBV7-9 to TRBJ2-7; 8 nucleotides line up with TRBD2. The V gene's germline CDR1 is SEHNR and CDR2 FQNEAQ (reference sequence). V shed 4 bases, J shed 4 bases, and the junction held 3 bases outside the gene matches. CDR3 length equals 13 residues. The CDR3 DNA reads as TGTGCCAGCAGCTCCGGGAGGGGTTACGAGCAGTACTTC. This sequence encodes CASSSGRGYEQYF. The full variable domain, rest sourced from reference TRBV7-9 and TRBJ2-7, is DTGVSQNPRHKITKRGQNVTFRCDPISEHNRLYWYRQTLGQGPEFLTYFQNEAQLEKSRLLSDRFSAERPKGSFSTLEIQRTEQGDSAMYLCASSSGRGYEQYFGPGTRLTVT.

Comment on this clone: The junction shows a germline mismatch at one end, possibly a read error. V usage is TRBV6-6 and J usage is TRBJ1-2; possible D gene TRBD1, 6 bases. Germline loops: CDR1 MNHNY, CDR2 SVGAGI (reference sequence). CDR3 length equals 12 residues. The CDR3 spells CASYTHRDTPSF. CDR3 nucleotides: TGTGCCAGTTATACTCACCGGGACACTCCCAGCTTC.

V is TRBV5-1 and J is TRBJ2-5; 7 positions agree with TRBD1. CDR3 length: 15 residues. The J segment lost 4 bases and the V segment lost 0 bases, leaving 6 bases of the junction unmatched. Germline V gene lookup returns CDR1 SGHRS and CDR2 YFSETQ. CDR3 sequence (DNA): TGCGCCAGCAGCTTGGAGGGGCCAGGGGGAGAGACCCAGTACTTC. It codes for CASSLEGPGGETQYF.

The J gene is TRBJ2-3, the V gene TRBV30; tentatively, D is TRBD2 (6 bases). The CDR3 consists of 15 residues. Germline CDR1 and CDR2: GTSNPN and SVGIG (reference sequence). V shed 2 bases and J shed 2 bases, with 14 bases lying between them. The CDR3 coding sequence is TGTGCCTGGAGTACCGGAGCGGGCCCCACAGATACGCAGTATTTT. As protein: CAWSTGAGPTDTQYF.

This rearrangement joins TRBV7-2 to TRBJ2-5; D may be TRBD1 (6 bases). The length of the CDR3 is 12 residues. V lost 6 bases to trimming and J lost 11 bases, with 16 bases between them. Germline loops: CDR1 SGHTA, CDR2 FQGNSA. CDR3 bases: TGTGCCAGCAGTAGGCCCTCAGGGGAGCAGTACTTC. Translated, it gives CASSRPSGEQYF.

In this sample, this clone turned up a few times. The chain carries TRBV30 and TRBJ1-1; D remains unclear. Trimming took 3 bases from V and 8 from J, leaving 10 bases between them. Germline V CDR1 and CDR2: GTSNPN, SVGIG (reference sequence). The CDR3 totals 11 residues. CDR3 coding DNA: TGTGCCTGGAGCCTTTATATAGAAGCTTTCTTT. Translated, it gives CAWSLYIEAFF.

In its sample, this clone was seen a few times. The chain's CDR3 is CASGRDTGELFF. The CDR3 coding sequence is TGTGCCAGCGGCCGGGACACCGGGGAGCTGTTTTTT. The rearrangement joins TRBV2 to TRBJ2-2, with no clear D. CDR3 length: 12 amino acids. V lost 8 bases and J 3 bases, leaving 7 bases between the germline ends. Germline loops: CDR1 SNHLY, CDR2 FYNNEI.

V usage is TRBV7-3 and J usage is TRBJ2-1; the D is unclear. Trimming left V 4 bases short and J 6 bases short, with 16 bases between. CDR1 SGHTA and CDR2 FQGTGA come from the germline V gene. This CDR3 spans 15 amino acids. This CDR3 reads CASSSSVIMGNEQFF. The CDR3 bases are TGTGCCAGCAGCTCTAGTGTAATTATGGGCAATGAGCAGTTCTTC.

The rearrangement uses TRBV5-4 and TRBJ1-1, with 9 bases matching TRBD1. CDR1 SGHNT and CDR2 YYREEE come from the germline V gene (reference sequence). The V segment lost 0 bases and the J segment 3 bases; nucleotides outside the gene matches: 6. The CDR3 covers 16 residues. CDR3 protein: CASSLGQGVGDTEAFF. The CDR3 DNA is TGTGCCAGCAGCTTGGGACAGGGGGTCGGTGACACTGAAGCTTTCTTT.

The chain links TRBV19 to TRBJ1-1, with a tentative D call TRBD1 (6 bases). The V gene's germline CDR1 is LNHDA and CDR2 SQIVND (reference sequence). This CDR3 comprises 14 residues. V lost 6 bases, J lost 2 bases, and 13 bases lay in between. The CDR3 is CASRDRGGNTEAFF. CDR3 coding DNA: TGTGCCAGTAGGGATAGGGGGGGAAACACTGAAGCTTTCTTT.

The chain joins TRBV28 to TRBJ1-5, with D maybe TRBD1 (6 bases). The V end lost 10 bases, the J end lost 1 base, and 29 bases lay between the germline ends. Germline-derived CDR1 and CDR2 are MDHEN and SYDVKM. The CDR3 length is 19 residues. CDR3 region: CATLSIGGRRQMSNQPQHF. The CDR3 nucleotides are TGTGCCACCCTCTCAATCGGGGGGCGCCGGCAAATGAGCAATCAGCCCCAGCATTTT.

The chain combines TRBV10-3 with TRBJ2-1, with 11 bases aligning to TRBD2. CDR1 is ENHRY and CDR2 is SYGVKD in the germline V gene. The CDR3 runs to 19 residues. V lost 6 bases and J lost 2; bases outside the gene matches: 15. The CDR3 bases are TGTGCCATCAGCGACCGGGGGGCAAATAGCGGGAGGGCCTACAATGAGCAGTTCTTC. It specifies CAISDRGANSGRAYNEQFF.

The chain carries TRBV28 and TRBJ1-2; D is unclear. Trimming removed 6 bases at V and 12 bases at J, with 17 bases between. This CDR3 comprises 12 residues. CDR1 is MDHEN and CDR2 is SYDVKM in the germline V gene. In DNA form, the CDR3 reads TGTGCCAGCAGGAACAGATCCCCAACGGACACCTTC. This sequence encodes CASRNRSPTDTF.

The chain combines TRBV28 with TRBJ1-3, with D perhaps matching TRBD1 (5 bases). From germline, CDR1 is MDHEN and CDR2 SYDVKM. The CDR3 extends over 15 amino acids. Trimming stripped 1 base from V and 0 bases from J, with 7 bases between. CDR3 amino acids: CASSLLGVSGNTIYF. The CDR3, as DNA: TGTGCCAGCAGTTTATTAGGGGTCTCTGGAAACACCATATATTTT.

This sequence joins TRBV28 and TRBJ2-3; 8 bases are shared with TRBD1. From germline, CDR1 is MDHEN and CDR2 SYDVKM. The V and J ends lost 5 bases and 7 bases, in that order; junction bases with no gene match: 14. This CDR3 has 16 amino acids. In DNA, the CDR3 is TGTGCCAGCAGTCCAGAGACAGGGGCGATTCTTAATACGCAGTATTTT. This codes for CASSPETGAILNTQYF.

The chain is built from TRBV6-5 and TRBJ2-1; TRBD2 aligns across 11 bases. CDR1 MNHEY and CDR2 SVGAGI come from the germline V gene. V gave up 0 bases and J gave up 6 bases; unmatched junction bases: 4. The CDR3 is 16 amino acids. CDR3 coding DNA: TGTGCCAGCAGTTACTCGATTACTAGCGGGAGCAATGAGCAGTTCTTC. Translating gives CASSYSITSGSNEQFF.

CDR3 DNA sequence: TGTGCCAGCAGTGTTAGTAGCGGCACAGATACGCAGTATTTT. It specifies CASSVSSGTDTQYF. The chain carries TRBV2 and TRBJ2-3, with a possible D match to TRBD2 (5 bases). CDR1 SNHLY and CDR2 FYNNEI come from the germline V gene. The CDR3 totals 14 residues. Trimming removed 4 bases from V and 1 base from J, with 9 bases in between.

In this sample, this clone turned up once. V usage is TRBV14 and J usage is TRBJ2-5, with 8 bases fitting TRBD1. The CDR3 contains 15 residues. Losses at the gene ends were 4 bases for V and 4 bases for J; bases not matched to a gene: 8. The germline gives CDR1 SGHDN, CDR2 FVKESK. CDR3 nucleotide sequence: TGTGCCAGCAGCCGAGCAGGGGGCTGGAGAGAGACCCAGTACTTC. As protein: CASSRAGGWRETQYF.

The genes are TRBV5-6 and TRBJ1-1; 9 positions match TRBD1. In germline, CDR1 is SGHDT, CDR2 YYEEEE. The CDR3 covers 14 residues. V shed 4 bases, J shed 5 bases, and the junction held 6 bases outside the gene matches. The CDR3 reads CASSKQGAITEAFF. In nucleotides, the CDR3 is TGTGCCAGCAGCAAACAGGGGGCGATTACTGAAGCTTTCTTT.

The chain is built from TRBV27 and TRBJ2-7; D perhaps matches TRBD1 (5 bases). The CDR3 has 13 amino acids. Germline V CDR1 and CDR2: MNHEY, SMNVEV (reference sequence). Trimming took off 6 bases at V and 3 bases at J, with 12 bases between the two ends. The CDR3 reads CASSPAGLYEQYF. DNA of the CDR3: TGTGCCAGCAGCCCAGCAGGGCTCTACGAGCAGTACTTC.

The chain combines TRBV10-3 with TRBJ2-2; 12 positions match TRBD1. J lost 6 bases, V lost 8 bases, and 4 bases had no gene match. Germline V gene sequence: CDR1 ENHRY, CDR2 SYGVKD. CDR3 length: 14 residues. The CDR3 sequence is CAIAGTGGPGELFF. The CDR3 DNA sequence: TGTGCCATCGCCGGGACAGGGGGCCCCGGGGAGCTGTTTTTT.

This sequence joins TRBV28 and TRBJ2-1; D is ambiguous. The CDR3 has 15 amino acids. The germline CDR1 and CDR2 sequences are MDHEN and SYDVKM. Trimming pared 1 base from V and 9 bases from J, leaving 16 bases between. CDR3 sequence: CASSLYGPRGSEQFF. CDR3 in DNA: TGTGCCAGCAGTTTATACGGCCCGCGAGGATCTGAGCAGTTCTTC.

This clone was observed a handful of times. The chain recombines TRBV14 with TRBJ2-2, with D perhaps matching TRBD2 (6 bases). This CDR3 is 17 amino acids long. V was trimmed by 0 bases and J by 6 bases, leaving 17 bases between them. Germline assignment: CDR1 SGHDN and CDR2 FVKESK. CDR3 DNA: TGTGCCAGCAGCCAAGAGTTCGCGGGGAGAATCCCCGGGGAGCTGTTTTTT. As protein: CASSQEFAGRIPGELFF.